This T cell receptor beta chain stems from a study of T cells in Graves' hyperthyroidism and ophthalmopathy. CDR1 and CDR2 from the germline V gene are DFQATT and SNEGSKA (reference sequence). The CDR3 is 15 residues long. In regard to this clonotype: The target antigen is unknown. Germline and junction disagree at one end, which may indicate a read error.

RNA transcripts yielded amplified TCR beta CDR3 regions. With the HTBI primer set, the TCR CDR3 went through a first round of RT-PCR. MiXCR, applied by TCRdb to the multiplex PCR reads, yields one record per CDR3 protein. Of under 300,000 distinct CDR3 sequences listed, roughly 15% are singletons. The study's findings and limits: Stable hyperthyroidism was told apart from ophthalmopathy by a model built on 13 V-J features.

Lactation, pregnancy, other autoimmune disease or uncontrolled infection excluded patients. Diagnostic decisions used clinical symptoms, serum thyroxine and TRAb, thyroid ultrasound and orbital computed tomography. The material sequenced was blood. The source of this sequence is a woman between 40 and 50 years old with Graves' hyperthyroidism that later progressed to Graves' ophthalmopathy. The chain has TRBV20-1 and TRBJ2-7, with TRBD1 matching 7 bases. This CDR3 reads CSARYPGQIIYERYF. CDR3 in DNA: TGCAGTGCTAGATATCCGGGACAGATAATCTACGAGCGGTACTTC.